Each of the 2 T cell receptor beta chains below was sequenced from the same sample in a study of shared clonotypes between healthy human individuals. Libraries were prepared by immunoSEQ multiplex PCR; TCRdb keeps only in-frame clonotypes and omits some of them. The table records roughly 2.4 million clones, approximately 94% of them present only once. Sequencing was performed on naive CD4+ T cells sorted from blood. The subset: CD45RA+ positively selected. The receptor set was obtained from a man aged 18 to 29 in good health.

This chain uses TRBV5-4 with TRBJ1-4; 9 bases fit TRBD1. The CDR3 extends over 17 amino acids. The V segment lost 0 bases and the J segment 2 bases; nucleotides outside the gene matches: 5. Germline V gene lookup returns CDR1 SGHNT and CDR2 YYREEE (reference sequence). CDR3 DNA: TGTGCCAGCAGCTTGGTTGGACAGGGGAATACTAATGAAAAACTGTTTTTT. Translation gives CASSLVGQGNTNEKLFF.

V is TRBV11-2 and J is TRBJ2-7; 10 bases are shared with TRBD2. Losses at the gene ends were 11 bases for V and 6 bases for J; bases not matched to a gene: 22. The CDR3 runs 17 residues. Germline assignment: CDR1 SGHAT and CDR2 FQNNGV. DNA of the CDR3: TGTGCCTCCTCGAGTTCGCCTAGCGGGAGTTCAGGACGCGAGCAGTACTTC. It codes for CASSSSPSGSSGREQYF.